This record covers a single T cell receptor beta chain. The data originate from a study of blood T cell repertoires in COVID-19. Here immunoSEQ multiplex PCR was the method, and the copy in TCRdb shows in-frame clones only, minus some. Here the sample spans roughly 110,000 clones, about 85% being singletons. This CDR3 contains 13 residues. V lost 3 bases, J lost 3 bases, and 2 bases stayed unmatched. Per germline, CDR1 SGHRS and CDR2 YFSETQ. Sequenced material: peripheral blood. The chain has TRBV5-1 and TRBJ2-7, with TRBD1 matching 8 bases. The receptor's source is a man between 40 and 49 years old with acute or convalescent COVID-19. CDR3 sequence reads: CASSWTGSYEQYF. The CDR3 DNA reads TGCGCCAGCAGCTGGACAGGGAGCTACGAGCAGTACTTC.